This TCR beta chain was found in a study of blood T cell repertoires in COVID-19. Across the whole study: Acute and convalescent COVID-19 specimens originated in the United States, Italy and Spain. T cells, B-cell-depleted T cells, or PBMCs supplied cDNA or gDNA.

In the authors' methods: From reference gene primer amplification, estimates of nucleated cell counts were derived. Using immunoSEQ multiplex PCR, the repertoire was profiled, and TCRdb retains in-frame clones only, with some absent. V and J calls plus clone size are reproduced from that table; the DNA served to infer D and trimming. The table shows 200,000 to 250,000 clones, with approximately 83% occurring only once. Per the germline V gene, CDR1 is SQVTM and CDR2 is ANQGSEA. CDR3 length equals 13 residues. Trimming left V 7 bases short and J 7 bases short, with 17 bases between. This chain uses TRBV29-1 with TRBJ2-1; D is ambiguous. This clonotype was obtained from a woman in her thirties who had recovered from COVID-19. The sequenced material came from peripheral blood. The chain's CDR3 is CSALNLPWNEQFF. Here the CDR3 DNA reads TGCAGCGCCCTAAACCTACCCTGGAATGAGCAGTTCTTC.